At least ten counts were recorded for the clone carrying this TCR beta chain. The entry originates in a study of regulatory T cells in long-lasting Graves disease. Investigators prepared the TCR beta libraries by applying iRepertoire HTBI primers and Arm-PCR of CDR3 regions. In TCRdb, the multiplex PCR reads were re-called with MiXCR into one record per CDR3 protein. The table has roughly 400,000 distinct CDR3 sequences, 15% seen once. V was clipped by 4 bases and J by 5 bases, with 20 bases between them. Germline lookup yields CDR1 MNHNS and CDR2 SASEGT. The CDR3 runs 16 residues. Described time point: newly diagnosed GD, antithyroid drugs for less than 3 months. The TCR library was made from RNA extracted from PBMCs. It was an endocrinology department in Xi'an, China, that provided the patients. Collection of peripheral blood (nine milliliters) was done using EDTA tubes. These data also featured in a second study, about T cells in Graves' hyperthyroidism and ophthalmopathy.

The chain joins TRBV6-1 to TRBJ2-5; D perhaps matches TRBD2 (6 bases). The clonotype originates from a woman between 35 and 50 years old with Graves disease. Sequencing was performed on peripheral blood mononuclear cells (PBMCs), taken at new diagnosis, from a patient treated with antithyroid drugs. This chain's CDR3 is CASSGREQGGFETQYF. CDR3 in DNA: TGTGCCAGCAGTGGCCGGGAGCAGGGTGGTTTCGAGACCCAGTACTTC.